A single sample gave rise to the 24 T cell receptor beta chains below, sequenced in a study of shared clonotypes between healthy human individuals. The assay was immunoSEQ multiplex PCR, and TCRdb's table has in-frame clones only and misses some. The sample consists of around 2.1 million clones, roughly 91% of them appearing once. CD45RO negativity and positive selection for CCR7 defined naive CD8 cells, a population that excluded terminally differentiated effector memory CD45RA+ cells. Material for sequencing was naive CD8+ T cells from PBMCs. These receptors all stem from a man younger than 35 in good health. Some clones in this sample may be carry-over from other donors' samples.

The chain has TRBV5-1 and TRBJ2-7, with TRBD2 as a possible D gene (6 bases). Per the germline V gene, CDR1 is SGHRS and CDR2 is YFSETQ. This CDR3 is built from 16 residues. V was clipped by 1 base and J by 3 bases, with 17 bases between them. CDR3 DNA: TGCGCCAGCAGCTTGACCCCCCTGGGGGGAAACTACGAGCAGTACTTC. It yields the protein CASSLTPLGGNYEQYF.

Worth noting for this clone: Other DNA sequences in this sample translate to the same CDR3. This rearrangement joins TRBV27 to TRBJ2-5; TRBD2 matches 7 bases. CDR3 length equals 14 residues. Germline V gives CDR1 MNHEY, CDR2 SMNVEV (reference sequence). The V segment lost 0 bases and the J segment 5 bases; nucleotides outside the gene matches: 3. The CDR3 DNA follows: TGTGCCAGCAGTTTATCGTGGGGGGGGGAGACCCAGTACTTC. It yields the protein CASSLSWGGETQYF.

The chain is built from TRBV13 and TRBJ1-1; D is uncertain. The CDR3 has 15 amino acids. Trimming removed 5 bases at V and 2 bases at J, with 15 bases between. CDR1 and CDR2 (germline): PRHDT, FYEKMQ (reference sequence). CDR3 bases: TGTGCCAGCAGCCCTCCTGAGGGCACCAACACTGAAGCTTTCTTT. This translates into CASSPPEGTNTEAFF. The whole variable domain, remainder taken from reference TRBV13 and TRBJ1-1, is AAGVIQSPRHLIKEKRETATLKCYPIPRHDTVYWYQQGPGQDPQFLISFYEKMQSDKGSIPDRFSAQQFSDYHSELNMSSLELGDSALYFCASSPPEGTNTEAFFGQGTRLTVV.

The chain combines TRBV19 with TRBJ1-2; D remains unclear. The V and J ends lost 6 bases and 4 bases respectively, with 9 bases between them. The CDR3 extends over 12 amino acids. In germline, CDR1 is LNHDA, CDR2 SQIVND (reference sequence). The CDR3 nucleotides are TGTGCCAGTAGATTGACGACCTATGGCTACACCTTC. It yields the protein CASRLTTYGYTF.

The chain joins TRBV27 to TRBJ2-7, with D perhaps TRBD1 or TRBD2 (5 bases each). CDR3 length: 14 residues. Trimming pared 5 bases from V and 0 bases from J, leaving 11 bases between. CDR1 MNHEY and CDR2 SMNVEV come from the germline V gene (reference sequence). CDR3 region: CASSELGDSYEQYF. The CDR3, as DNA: TGTGCCAGCAGTGAGCTGGGGGACTCCTACGAGCAGTACTTC.

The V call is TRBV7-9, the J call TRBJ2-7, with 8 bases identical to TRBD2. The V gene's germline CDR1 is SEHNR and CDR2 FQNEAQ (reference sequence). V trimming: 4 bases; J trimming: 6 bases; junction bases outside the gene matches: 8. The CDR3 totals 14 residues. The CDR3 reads CASSSGGLVGEQYF. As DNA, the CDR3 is TGTGCCAGCAGCTCCGGGGGACTAGTGGGCGAGCAGTACTTC.

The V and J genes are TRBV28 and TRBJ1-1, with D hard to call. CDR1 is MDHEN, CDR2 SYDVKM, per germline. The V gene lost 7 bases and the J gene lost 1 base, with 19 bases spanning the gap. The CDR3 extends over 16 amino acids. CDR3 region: CASKSSSEQKNTEAFF. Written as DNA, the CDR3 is TGTGCCAGCAAGTCAAGCTCAGAACAGAAGAACACTGAAGCTTTCTTT.

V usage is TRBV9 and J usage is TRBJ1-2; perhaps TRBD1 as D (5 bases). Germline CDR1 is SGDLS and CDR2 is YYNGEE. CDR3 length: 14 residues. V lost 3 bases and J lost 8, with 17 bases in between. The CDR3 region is CASSAIGEGQGYTF. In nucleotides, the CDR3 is TGTGCCAGCAGCGCTATAGGGGAAGGTCAGGGCTACACCTTC. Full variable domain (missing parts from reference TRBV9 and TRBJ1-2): DSGVTQTPKHLITATGQRVTLRCSPRSGDLSVYWYQQSLDQGLQFLIQYYNGEERAKGNILERFSAQQFPDLHSELNLSSLELGDSALYFCASSAIGEGQGYTFGSGTRLTVV.

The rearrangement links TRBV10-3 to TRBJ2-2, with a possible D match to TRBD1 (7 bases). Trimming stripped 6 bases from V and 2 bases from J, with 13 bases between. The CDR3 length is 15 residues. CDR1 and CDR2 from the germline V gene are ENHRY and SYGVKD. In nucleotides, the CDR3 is TGTGCCATCAGGCGGGGACAGAGCAACACCGGGGAGCTGTTTTTT. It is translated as CAIRRGQSNTGELFF.

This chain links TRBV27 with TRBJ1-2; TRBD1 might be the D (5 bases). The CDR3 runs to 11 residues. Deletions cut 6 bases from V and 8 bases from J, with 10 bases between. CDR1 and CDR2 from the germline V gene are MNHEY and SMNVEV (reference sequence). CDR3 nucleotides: TGTGCCAGCAGGGGGGGTAGGGGCTACACCTTC. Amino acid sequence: CASRGGRGYTF.

CDR3 region: CASSPDREAAFF. The CDR3 DNA is TGTGCCAGCAGCCCGGACAGGGAGGCAGCTTTCTTT. The V call is TRBV7-9, the J call TRBJ1-1, with 8 nucleotides matching TRBD1. V gave up 5 bases and J gave up 10 bases; unmatched junction bases: 6. Germline V gene lookup returns CDR1 SEHNR and CDR2 FQNEAQ (reference sequence). CDR3 size: 12 residues. Together with reference TRBV7-9 and TRBJ1-1, the CDR3 gives the full variable domain: DTGVSQNPRHKITKRGQNVTFRCDPISEHNRLYWYRQTLGQGPEFLTYFQNEAQLEKSRLLSDRFSAERPKGSFSTLEIQRTEQGDSAMYLCASSPDREAAFFGQGTRLTVV.

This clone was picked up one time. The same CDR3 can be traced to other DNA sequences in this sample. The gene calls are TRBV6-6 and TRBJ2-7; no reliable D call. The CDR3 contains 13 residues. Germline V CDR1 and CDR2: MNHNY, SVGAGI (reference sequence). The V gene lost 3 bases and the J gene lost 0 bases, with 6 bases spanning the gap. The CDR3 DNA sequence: TGTGCCAGCAGTTATGCTAGCTCCTACGAGCAGTACTTC. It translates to CASSYASSYEQYF.

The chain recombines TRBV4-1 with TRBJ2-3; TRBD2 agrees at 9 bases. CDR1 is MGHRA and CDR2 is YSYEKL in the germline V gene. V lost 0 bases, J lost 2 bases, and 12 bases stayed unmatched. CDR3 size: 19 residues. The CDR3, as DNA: TGCGCCAGCAGCCAAGATAGGCCCCCGACTAGCGGCTTCACAGATACGCAGTATTTT. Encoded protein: CASSQDRPPTSGFTDTQYF.

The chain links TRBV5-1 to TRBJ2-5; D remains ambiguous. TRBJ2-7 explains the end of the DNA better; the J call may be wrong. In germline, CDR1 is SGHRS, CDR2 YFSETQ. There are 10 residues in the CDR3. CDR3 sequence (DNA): TGCGCCAGCCCCCCCTACGAGCAGTACTTC. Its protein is CASPPYEQYF.

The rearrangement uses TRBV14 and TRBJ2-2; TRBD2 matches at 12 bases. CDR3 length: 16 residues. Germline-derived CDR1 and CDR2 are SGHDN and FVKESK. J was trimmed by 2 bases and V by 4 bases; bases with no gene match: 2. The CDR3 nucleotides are TGTGCCAGCAGCCGAGGACTAGCGGGAAACACCGGGGAGCTGTTTTTT. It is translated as CASSRGLAGNTGELFF.

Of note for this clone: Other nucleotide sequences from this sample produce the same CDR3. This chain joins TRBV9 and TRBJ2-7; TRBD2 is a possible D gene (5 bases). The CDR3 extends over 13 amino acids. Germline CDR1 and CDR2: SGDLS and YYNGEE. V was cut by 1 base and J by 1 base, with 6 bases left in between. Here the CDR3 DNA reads TGTGCCAGCAGCGTAAGCGGTTCCTACGAGCAGTACTTC. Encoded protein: CASSVSGSYEQYF.

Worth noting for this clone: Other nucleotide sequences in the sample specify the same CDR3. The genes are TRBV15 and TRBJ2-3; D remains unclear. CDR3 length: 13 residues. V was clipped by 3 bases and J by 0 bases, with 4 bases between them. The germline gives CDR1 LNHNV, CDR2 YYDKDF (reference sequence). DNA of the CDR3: TGTGCCACCAGCAGGGCTAGCACAGATACGCAGTATTTT. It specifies CATSRASTDTQYF.

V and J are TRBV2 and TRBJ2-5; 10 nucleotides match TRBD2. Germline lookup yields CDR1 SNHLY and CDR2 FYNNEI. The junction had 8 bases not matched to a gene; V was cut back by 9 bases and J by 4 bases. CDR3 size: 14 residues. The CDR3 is CASLASGSLETQYF. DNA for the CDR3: TGTGCCAGTCTGGCTAGCGGGAGTTTAGAGACCCAGTACTTC.

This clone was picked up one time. The CDR3: CASSPGQNEKLFF. In DNA form, the CDR3 reads TGTGCCAGCAGCCCAGGACAGAATGAAAAACTGTTTTTT. V usage is TRBV9 and J usage is TRBJ1-4; the D gene is possibly TRBD1 (6 bases). V was shortened by 4 bases and J by 5 bases, with 9 bases between the two germline ends. This CDR3 contains 13 residues. Germline CDR1 SGDLS, CDR2 YYNGEE.

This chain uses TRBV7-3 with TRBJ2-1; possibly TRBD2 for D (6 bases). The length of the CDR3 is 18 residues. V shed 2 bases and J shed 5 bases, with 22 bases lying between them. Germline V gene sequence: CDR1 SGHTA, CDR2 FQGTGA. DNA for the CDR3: TGTGCCAGCAGCTTATGGGCGGGGACCCCTTATGGAAACAATGAGCAGTTCTTC. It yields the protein CASSLWAGTPYGNNEQFF.

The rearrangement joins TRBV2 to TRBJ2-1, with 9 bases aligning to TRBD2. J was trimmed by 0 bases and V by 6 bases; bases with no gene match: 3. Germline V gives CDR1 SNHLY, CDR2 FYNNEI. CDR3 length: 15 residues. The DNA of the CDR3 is TGTGCCAGCAGGGATAGCGGGAGCTCCTACAATGAGCAGTTCTTC. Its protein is CASRDSGSSYNEQFF.

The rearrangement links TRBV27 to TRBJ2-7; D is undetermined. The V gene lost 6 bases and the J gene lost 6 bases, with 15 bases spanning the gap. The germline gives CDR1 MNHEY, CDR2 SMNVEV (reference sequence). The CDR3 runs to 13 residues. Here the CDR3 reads CASSSPGDGEQYF. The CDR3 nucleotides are TGTGCCAGCAGCTCGCCCGGAGATGGCGAGCAGTACTTC.

As DNA, the CDR3 is TGTGCCACCGGGGAGGGGTCTTATAGCAATCAGCCCCAGCATTTT. Protein: CATGEGSYSNQPQHF. The chain has TRBV15 and TRBJ1-5; perhaps TRBD1 as D (5 bases). Germline loops: CDR1 LNHNV, CDR2 YYDKDF (reference sequence). The CDR3 consists of 15 residues. Trimming took 8 bases from V and 0 from J, leaving 14 bases between them.

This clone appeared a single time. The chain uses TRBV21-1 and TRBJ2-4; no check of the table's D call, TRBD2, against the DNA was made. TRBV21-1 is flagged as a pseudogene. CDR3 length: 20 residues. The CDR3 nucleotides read TGTGCCAGCAGCAAAGAGGGGGGACTAGCGGGCGGGCTAGCCAAAAACATTCAGTACTTC. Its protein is CASSKEGGLAGGLAKNIQYF.